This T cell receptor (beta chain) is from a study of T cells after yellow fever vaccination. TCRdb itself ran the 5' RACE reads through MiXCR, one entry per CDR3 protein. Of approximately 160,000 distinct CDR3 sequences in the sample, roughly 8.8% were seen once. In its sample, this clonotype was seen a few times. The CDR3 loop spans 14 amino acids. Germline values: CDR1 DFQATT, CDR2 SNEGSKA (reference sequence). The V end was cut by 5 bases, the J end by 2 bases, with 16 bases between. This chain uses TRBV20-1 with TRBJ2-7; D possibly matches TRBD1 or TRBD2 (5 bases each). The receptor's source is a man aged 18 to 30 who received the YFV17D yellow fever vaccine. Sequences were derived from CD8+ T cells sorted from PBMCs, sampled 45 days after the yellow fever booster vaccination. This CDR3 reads CSAPRPGRTYEQYF. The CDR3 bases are TGCAGTGCTCCCCGTCCAGGGAGAACCTACGAGCAGTACTTC.